Each of the 17 T cell receptor beta chains below was sequenced from the same sample in a study of regulatory T cells in long-lasting Graves disease. Time point denoted: newly diagnosed GD, antithyroid drugs for less than 3 months. The TCR library was made from RNA extracted from PBMCs. Assembly of TCR beta libraries relied on iRepertoire HTBI primers together with Arm-PCR of CDR3 regions. In TCRdb, the multiplex PCR reads were re-called with MiXCR into one record per CDR3 protein. The sample lists approximately 360,000 distinct CDR3 sequences, about an eighth occurring once. The same sample was also used in a study of T cells in Graves' hyperthyroidism and ophthalmopathy.

This material consisted of peripheral blood mononuclear cells (PBMCs), taken at new diagnosis, from a patient treated with antithyroid drugs. The receptors originated from a woman younger than 35 with Graves disease.

This clonotype was recorded many times. V gene TRBV6-1 combines with J gene TRBJ1-5; D possibly corresponds to TRBD1 (5 bases). Between the trimmed V and J ends, which lost 3 bases and 0 bases, there was a span of 18 bases. In germline, CDR1 is MNHNS, CDR2 SASEGT. The CDR3 is 18 residues long. The CDR3 DNA reads TGTGCCAGCAGTGACCGGGACCCCAAGGTTTATAGCAATCAGCCCCAGCATTTT. It encodes CASSDRDPKVYSNQPQHF.

This clonotype was seen a handful of times. The chain employs TRBV3-1 and TRBJ2-2; tentative D call: TRBD2 (6 bases). Germline lookup yields CDR1 LGHDT and CDR2 YNNKEL (reference sequence). V was clipped by 1 base and J by 4 bases, with 28 bases between them. This CDR3 has 21 residues. Here the CDR3 reads CASSQGKLNRDSTKGTGELFF. In DNA form, the CDR3 reads TGTGCCAGCAGCCAAGGGAAATTAAACCGGGACTCCACAAAAGGCACCGGGGAGCTGTTTTTT.

Comments on this clonotype: A much more abundant neighbour one base away suggests this may be a read error. The V gene is TRBV5-1, the J gene TRBJ2-3, with D tentatively TRBD1 (6 bases). The CDR3 is made up of 16 amino acids. CDR1 SGHRS and CDR2 YFSETQ come from the germline V gene. The CDR3 nucleotides read TGCGACAGCAGCTTGGGGGCCCCCCTTAGCACAGATACGCAGTATTTT. Translated, it gives CDSSLGAPLSTDTQYF.

The sample holds many counts of this clonotype. The V call is TRBV10-3, the J call TRBJ1-3; 7 bases align to TRBD1. CDR3 length: 14 residues. CDR1 is ENHRY, CDR2 SYGVKD, per germline. V trimming: 6 bases; J trimming: 2 bases; junction bases outside the gene matches: 4. This CDR3 reads CAIRTGSTGNTIYF. The CDR3 bases are TGTGCCATCAGGACAGGGAGCACTGGAAACACCATATATTTT.

The table lists this clonotype with a few counts. V is TRBV6-1 and J is TRBJ1-1; 9 bases fit TRBD1. The CDR3 extends over 19 amino acids. The germline gives CDR1 MNHNS, CDR2 SASEGT. After removal of 7 bases from V and 0 bases from J, the junction contained 18 bases not matched to a gene. The CDR3 region has the DNA TGTGCCAGCATATCACTGAGATGGACAGGGGACCCTATGAACACTGAAGCTTTCTTT. Protein: CASISLRWTGDPMNTEAFF.

The chain uses TRBV20-1 and TRBJ2-1, with 10 bases identical to TRBD1. CDR3 length: 14 residues. Unmatched junction bases numbered 9, after V lost 4 bases and J lost 9 bases. Germline V gives CDR1 DFQATT, CDR2 SNEGSKA (reference sequence). The DNA for the CDR3 is TGCAGTGCTACCCGGGACAGGGGCCCGGGTGAGCAGTTCTTC. This sequence encodes CSATRDRGPGEQFF.

This clonotype has more than one count but fewer than ten. The chain recombines TRBV7-6 with TRBJ2-5; D uncertain. Trimming cost V 5 bases and J 9 bases, with 22 bases left between them. This CDR3 spans 15 amino acids. Looked up from germline, CDR1 is SGHVS and CDR2 is FNYEAQ. The chain's CDR3 is CASSPRYRSKRPQYF. CDR3 DNA: TGTGCCAGCAGCCCTCGATACAGATCCAAGAGACCCCAGTACTTC.

The sample holds one count of this clonotype. At one end, the junction sequence differs from germline, possibly due to a read error. The chain couples TRBV10-3 to TRBJ1-1; maybe TRBD1 (5 bases). The CDR3 is 13 residues long. Germline V gives CDR1 ENHRY, CDR2 SYGVKD. The CDR3 DNA is TGTGCCACAACCATGACAGCGAACACTGGAGCTTTCTTT. Encoded protein: CATTMTANTGAFF.

This clonotype was seen more than once but under ten times. This chain joins TRBV10-3 and TRBJ2-7; D possibly corresponds to TRBD2 (6 bases). Per the germline V gene, CDR1 is ENHRY and CDR2 is SYGVKD. The germline V and J ends were trimmed by 5 bases and 3 bases, with 8 bases remaining between them. The CDR3 covers 12 residues. The CDR3 loop reads CAISLGGYEQYF. In DNA form, the CDR3 reads TGTGCCATCAGTCTCGGGGGCTACGAGCAGTACTTC.

CDR3 nucleotide sequence: TGTGCCAGCAGCTTGACGATGAGCTCCTACAATGAGCAGTTCTTC. Amino acid sequence: CASSLTMSSYNEQFF. The chain is built from TRBV5-5 and TRBJ2-1, with D unclear. CDR1 SGHKS and CDR2 YYEKEE come from the germline V gene (reference sequence). The V end lost 1 base, the J end lost 0 bases, and 8 bases lay between the germline ends. This CDR3 contains 15 residues.

There are many counts of this clonotype. This may arise from a read error, as a much more abundant clone is one base away. This rearrangement joins TRBV7-9 to TRBJ1-1, with D unresolved. Germline-derived CDR1 and CDR2 are SEHNR and FQNEAQ (reference sequence). This CDR3 region has 12 residues. The V and J ends lost 4 bases and 4 bases respectively, with 7 bases between them. The CDR3 spells CASSSTSTEAFF. DNA for the CDR3: TGTGCCAGCAGCTCCACGAGCACTGAAGCTTTCTTT.

This sequence joins TRBV29-1 and TRBJ1-2, with D hard to call. The CDR3 loop spans 10 amino acids. Germline CDR1 SQVTM, CDR2 ANQGSEA. Trimming left V 1 base short and J 7 bases short, with 4 bases between. CDR3 residues: CSVEVAGYTF. Written as DNA, the CDR3 is TGCAGCGTTGAAGTGGCTGGCTACACCTTC.

Ten or more counts support this clonotype. This chain connects TRBV28 to TRBJ1-2, with unresolved D. The germline V gene has CDR1 MDHEN and CDR2 SYDVKM. V was clipped by 5 bases and J by 0 bases, with 10 bases between them. The CDR3 extends over 14 amino acids. The DNA for the CDR3 is TGTGCCAGCAGTATTCCGGGAGCTAACTATGGCTACACCTTC. Translating gives CASSIPGANYGYTF.

This clonotype was seen a few times. The chain uses TRBV20-1 and TRBJ1-4; D remains unclear. Germline CDR1 DFQATT, CDR2 SNEGSKA (reference sequence). CDR3 length: 14 residues. V was pared by 3 bases and J by 10 bases, with 18 bases between. CDR3 nucleotides: TGCAGTGCTAGTCCCCGAATAGAGGGCGGAAAACTGTTTTTT. Protein: CSASPRIEGGKLFF.

This clonotype was detected only a few times. V usage is TRBV5-1 and J usage is TRBJ2-1, with a possible D match to TRBD2 (6 bases). Germline assignment: CDR1 SGHRS and CDR2 YFSETQ. The V and J ends lost 4 bases and 9 bases respectively, with 35 bases between them. The CDR3 runs to 20 residues. The CDR3 DNA follows: TGCGCCAGCAGCCTGCGGAGGGGAGCGGATAACTACCTATACCCGGGTGAGCAGTTCTTC. Protein sequence: CASSLRRGADNYLYPGEQFF. Looking up the rest from reference TRBV5-1 and TRBJ2-1 gives the full variable domain: KAGVTQTPRYLIKTRGQQVTLSCSPISGHRSVSWYQQTPGQGLQFLFEYFSETQRNKGNFPGRFSGRQFSNSRSEMNVSTLELGDSALYLCASSLRRGADNYLYPGEQFFGPGTRLTVL.

This clonotype was observed many times. The chain employs TRBV27 and TRBJ2-7; TRBD2 agrees at 10 bases. Germline V CDR1 and CDR2: MNHEY, SMNVEV (reference sequence). With 5 bases clipped from V and 3 bases from J, the junction kept 10 bases outside the gene matches. The CDR3 consists of 16 residues. The CDR3 DNA reads as TGTGCCAGCAGTGCAATGATGGGACTAGCGCTCTACGAGCAGTACTTC. This codes for CASSAMMGLALYEQYF.

This clonotype appeared many times. The chain combines TRBV2 with TRBJ1-5; D is unresolved. Trimming removed 4 bases from V and 3 bases from J, with 7 bases in between. The germline gives CDR1 SNHLY, CDR2 FYNNEI. CDR3 size: 13 residues. CDR3 loop: CASSGQSNQPQHF. DNA of the CDR3: TGTGCCAGCAGTGGGCAGTCCAATCAGCCCCAGCATTTT.